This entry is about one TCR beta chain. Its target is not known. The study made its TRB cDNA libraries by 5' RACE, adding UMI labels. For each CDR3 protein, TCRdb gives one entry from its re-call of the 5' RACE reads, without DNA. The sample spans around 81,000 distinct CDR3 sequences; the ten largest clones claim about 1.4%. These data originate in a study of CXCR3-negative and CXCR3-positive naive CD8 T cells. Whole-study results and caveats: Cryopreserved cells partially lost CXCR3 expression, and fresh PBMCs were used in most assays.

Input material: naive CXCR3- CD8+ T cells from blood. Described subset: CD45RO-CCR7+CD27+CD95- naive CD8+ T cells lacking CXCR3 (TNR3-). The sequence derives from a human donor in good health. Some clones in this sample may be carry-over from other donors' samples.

CDR3 loop: CASSDGERGEQFF. The chain is built from TRBV6-1 and TRBJ2-1; TCRdb picks TRBD1, but there is no DNA to check that call. Germline V gene sequence: CDR1 MNHNS, CDR2 SASEGT. The CDR3 covers 13 residues.